This T cell receptor (beta chain) was observed in a study of T cells in Graves' hyperthyroidism and ophthalmopathy. Study-wide points: Most thyroid-expanded clonotypes above 0.001 were also found in blood.

Amplification yielded TCR beta CDR3 regions, with RNA transcripts as the source. With the HTBI primer set, the TCR CDR3 went through a first round of RT-PCR. MiXCR, applied by TCRdb to the multiplex PCR reads, yields one record per CDR3 protein. The table lists a few hundred thousand distinct CDR3 sequences, roughly 15% of them singletons. The CDR3 extends over 16 amino acids. The V end lost 2 bases, the J end lost 1 base, and 14 bases lay between the germline ends. A patient was excluded if there was uncontrolled infection, other autoimmune disease, pregnancy or lactation. This clonotype appeared many times. The antigen remains unidentified.

The chain has TRBV12-3 or TRBV12-4 and TRBJ1-1; the D is unclear. The sequenced sample consisted of blood. This receptor was identified in a young woman with Graves' ophthalmopathy. The CDR3 region is CASSLRSHNPNTEAFF. Written as DNA, the CDR3 is TGTGCCAGCAGTTTAAGGAGTCACAACCCGAACACTGAAGCTTTCTTT.